What follows is one TCR beta chain and its context. At one end, the junction sequence differs from germline, possibly due to a read error. This sample was taken from a study of blood T cell repertoires in COVID-19. Study context: Italy, Spain and the United States were the sources of the convalescent and acute COVID-19 samples.

This study enrolled people aged about 18 to 100 from about 24 US geographic areas. Clones were read by immunoSEQ multiplex PCR, and TCRdb kept only the in-frame ones, dropping some. The table lists around 210,000 clones, about 89% of them singletons. Germline loops: CDR1 MGHDK, CDR2 SYGVNS. The CDR3 loop spans 11 amino acids. Material for sequencing was PBMCs or T cells enriched from blood (not recorded which). The sequence derives from a woman aged 18-29 years who had recovered from COVID-19. The rearrangement uses TRBV25-1 and TRBJ1-1; no clear D gene. DNA for the CDR3: TGTGCCAGCAGAGAATGGCCTGAAGCTTTCTTT. Protein product: CASREWPEAFF.